This T cell receptor (beta chain) was recorded in a study of T cell repertoires in cytomegalovirus infection (dated by TCRdb to between 2018 and 2020). Broadly, across the study: Because public TCR beta signatures pointed to carriage of CMV infection together with the matching HLA type, the HLA type of each donor mattered for the analysis. The paper's findings and limits, for the study overall: The ex vivo response was dominated by HLA-C-restricted CMV-specific TCR beta clonotypes, which also provided the single most frequent clonotype in two of eight donors. Carriers of CMV infection plus the relevant HLA type were discriminated by the cumulative frequency of public TCR beta family members in the study cohort and in an independent roughly 340-donor cohort.

The instrument given in TCRdb is Illumina HiSeq 1500. TCRdb itself trimmed the public reads at Q25 with fastp, ran MiXCR and retained productive beta chains. Each CDR3 protein appears once, grouped with its most common genes and DNA. Across this sample there are 500,000 or so distinct CDR3 sequences, with about 17% seen only once. The ten largest make up 20% to 30% of the sample. CDR1 and CDR2 are read off the germline V gene as SQVTM and ANQGSEA. V sheds 3 bases and J sheds 8 bases, leaving 19 bases between their ends. Including the terminal cysteine and phenylalanine, the CDR3 comprises 14 residues. Only CDR3 DNA remains: 42 bases, in frame from the first base. In its sample, this clonotype was seen a few times. Its antigen is still unknown. No much larger clone exists at a distance of one base, and base qualities are not known.

The chain is made from TRBV29-1 and TRBJ1-2, with the D gene call left open. This sequence originates from a human donor in good health (CMV status not recorded). Some clones in this sample may be carry-over from other donors' samples. Specimen: CD8+ T cells from PBMCs. The CDR3 region: CSVDNRRIHWGYTF. The DNA reads TGCAGCGTTGATAATAGGAGGATCCACTGGGGCTACACCTTC. Full variable domain (CDR3 extended with the reference TRBV29-1 and TRBJ1-2 proteins): SAVISQKPSRDICQRGTSLTIQCQVDSQVTMMFWYRQQPGQSLTLIATANQGSEATYESGFVIDKFPISRPNLTFSTLTVSNMSPEDSSIYLCSVDNRRIHWGYTFGSGTRLTVV.